The text below deals with one T cell receptor beta chain. Antigen specificity is unknown. From the 5' RACE reads, TCRdb called clonotypes with MiXCR, one entry per CDR3 protein. The sample comprises approximately 220,000 distinct CDR3 sequences, 6% to 8.5% of which are singletons, and roughly 5.4% rests with the top ten. These data come from a study of identical twins. Study results and limitations: Shared out-of-frame alpha sequences (those common to twins) showed excess low generation probability.

Germline values: CDR1 DFQATT, CDR2 SNEGSKA (reference sequence). V lost 3 bases and J 1 base, leaving 19 bases between the germline ends. The CDR3 extends over 17 amino acids. This sample also belongs to another study, concerning yellow fever vaccine responses in identical twins.

The receptor was isolated from a woman younger than 35 in good health. The sample consisted of CD8+ T cells sorted from blood. This chain links TRBV20-1 with TRBJ2-1; D gene unclear. CDR3 nucleotide sequence: TGCAGTGCTAGGAACTTGGCGTTCTTAGGATCCTACAATGAGCAGTTCTTC. Translating gives CSARNLAFLGSYNEQFF.